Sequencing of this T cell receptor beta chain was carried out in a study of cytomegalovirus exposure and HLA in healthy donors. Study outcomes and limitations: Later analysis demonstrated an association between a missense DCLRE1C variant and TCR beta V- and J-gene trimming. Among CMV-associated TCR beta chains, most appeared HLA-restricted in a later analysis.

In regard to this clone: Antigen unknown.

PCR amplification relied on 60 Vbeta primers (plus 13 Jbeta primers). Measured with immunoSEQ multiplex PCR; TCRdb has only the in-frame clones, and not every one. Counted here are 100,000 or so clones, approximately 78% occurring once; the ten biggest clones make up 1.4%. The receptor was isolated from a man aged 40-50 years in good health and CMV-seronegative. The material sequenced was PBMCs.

CDR3 bases: TGTGCCAGCAGCTTGGTTGCGGGGGGGCCCTCCAATGAGCAGTTCTTC. It specifies CASSLVAGGPSNEQFF. The gene calls are TRBV5-4 and TRBJ2-1, with 9 bases matching TRBD2. The V and J ends lost 0 bases and 6 bases, in that order; junction bases with no gene match: 7. The germline CDR1 and CDR2 sequences are SGHNT and YYREEE (reference sequence). This CDR3 has 16 residues.